These 16 T cell receptor beta chains came from one sample sequenced in a study of human T cells and chemical hapten exposure. TCRdb fed the RACE reads into MiXCR, producing one record per CDR3 protein. The profile shows 250,000 to 300,000 distinct CDR3 sequences, 7.7% of them singletons. The time point denotes: pre-sensitization, week 0. Treatment: therapeutic diphenylcyclopropenone sensitization with weekly scalp DPC. The input for sequencing was whole blood, taken in connection with sensitization to the hapten diphenylcyclopropenone (DPC). Receptor source: a young man with alopecia areata. Some clones in this sample may be carry-over from other donors' samples.

This sequence joins TRBV18 and TRBJ1-1, with 9 bases fitting TRBD1. This CDR3 has 15 amino acids. CDR1 and CDR2 (germline): KGHSH, LQKENI. The ends lost 3 bases at V and 6 bases at J; junction bases unmatched: 8. CDR3: CASSPSGQGMPEAFF. The CDR3 DNA sequence: TGTGCCAGCTCACCTTCCGGACAGGGGATGCCTGAAGCTTTCTTT.

The chain is built from TRBV6-2 or TRBV6-3 and TRBJ1-5; D gene ambiguous. This CDR3 region has 12 residues. Germline V gene data show CDR1 as MNHEY and CDR2 as SVGEGT. V was clipped by 7 bases and J by 7 bases, with 11 bases between them. Here the CDR3 DNA reads TGTGCCAGCACAACCGGCCGGCAGCCCCAGCATTTT. Amino acids: CASTTGRQPQHF.

This clonotype has a count of ten or more. The gene calls are TRBV28 and TRBJ2-1, with D possibly being TRBD2 (5 bases). Trimming shortened V by 3 bases and J by 6 bases, and 9 bases separated the two germline ends. This CDR3 is 13 amino acids long. CDR1 is MDHEN and CDR2 is SYDVKM in the germline V gene. CDR3 nucleotide sequence: TGTGCCAGCAGTTTTCTCGGGGTCAATGAGCAGTTCTTC. Translated: CASSFLGVNEQFF.

This clonotype has just a few counts. V usage is TRBV7-9 and J usage is TRBJ2-7; 11 bases agree with TRBD1. In germline, CDR1 is SEHNR, CDR2 FQNEAQ (reference sequence). The CDR3 length is 13 residues. V lost 8 bases to trimming and J lost 5 bases; unmatched junction nucleotides: 5. CDR3 DNA sequence: TGTGCCAGCGGACAGGGGGCTGCCAACGAGCAGTACGTC. It translates to CASGQGAANEQYV.

J is TRBJ2-7 and V is TRBV12-3 or TRBV12-4, with unresolved D. The V end was cut by 1 base, the J end by 3 bases, with 7 bases between. The CDR3 consists of 13 residues. This chain's CDR3 is CASSLDVGYEQYF. The CDR3 nucleotides are TGTGCCAGCAGTTTAGACGTGGGCTACGAGCAGTACTTC.

V is TRBV7-2 and J is TRBJ1-2; D gene uncertain. The V end was cut by 7 bases, the J end by 1 base, with 16 bases between. This CDR3 has 15 residues. The germline V gene encodes CDR1 SGHTA and CDR2 FQGNSA. CDR3 DNA sequence: TGTGCCAGCACGCCGTCTAGGACCATTAACTATGGCTACACCTTC. Its translation: CASTPSRTINYGYTF.

The V call is TRBV20-1, the J call TRBJ2-3; no clear D. V lost 1 base and J lost 4, with 15 bases in between. The CDR3 consists of 15 residues. Germline CDR1 reads DFQATT; CDR2 reads SNEGSKA (reference sequence). CDR3 protein: CSARADLVRPDTQYF. DNA for the CDR3: TGCAGTGCTAGAGCGGATTTGGTTCGGCCAGATACGCAGTATTTT.

This clonotype showed up many times. The chain carries TRBV25-1 and TRBJ1-1; D is perhaps TRBD1 (5 bases). Trimming cost V 6 bases and J 0 bases, with 8 bases left between them. The CDR3 loop spans 13 amino acids. Looked up from germline, CDR1 is MGHDK and CDR2 is SYGVNS. The CDR3 loop is CASRDIMNTEAFF. CDR3 bases: TGTGCCAGCAGGGACATCATGAACACTGAAGCTTTCTTT.

In this sample, this clonotype turned up a few times. J is TRBJ1-4 and V is TRBV7-2; tentative D call: TRBD1 (5 bases). V lost 0 bases to trimming and J lost 7 bases, with 9 bases between them. Germline V gives CDR1 SGHTA, CDR2 FQGNSA. The CDR3 is 14 residues long. Here the CDR3 DNA reads TGTGCCAGCAGCTTAGCCAGGGAGAGTGAAAAACTGTTTTTT. Translation gives CASSLARESEKLFF.

This clonotype was counted between two and nine times. The V call is TRBV6-2 or TRBV6-3, the J call TRBJ1-1; D remains unclear. Trimming removed 5 bases from V and 1 base from J, with 14 bases in between. The CDR3 has 15 amino acids. Germline CDR1 is MNHEY and CDR2 is SVGEGT. The CDR3 is CASSGQVPWNTEAFF. CDR3 sequence (DNA): TGTGCCAGCAGTGGGCAAGTACCCTGGAACACTGAAGCTTTCTTT.

This clonotype was found a few times. V gene TRBV20-1 combines with J gene TRBJ1-1; D is undetermined. The CDR3 contains 14 residues. Germline V gene data show CDR1 as DFQATT and CDR2 as SNEGSKA (reference sequence). Trimming left V 3 bases short and J 0 bases short, with 11 bases between. Here the CDR3 reads CSARKSSMNTEAFF. In DNA, the CDR3 is TGCAGTGCTAGGAAGAGCAGTATGAACACTGAAGCTTTCTTT.

This clonotype came up a few times. The gene calls are TRBV7-9 and TRBJ1-2, with TRBD1 as a possible D gene (5 bases). This CDR3 is built from 14 residues. CDR1 and CDR2 from the germline V gene are SEHNR and FQNEAQ (reference sequence). V was trimmed by 5 bases and J by 4 bases, leaving 14 bases between them. The CDR3 DNA sequence: TGTGCCAGCAGCGAGATGAGTGGGGGCTATGGCTACACCTTC. Translation: CASSEMSGGYGYTF.

This chain joins TRBV12-3 or TRBV12-4 and TRBJ1-5; D remains unclear. The CDR3 consists of 14 residues. V was trimmed by 5 bases and J by 0 bases, leaving 8 bases between them. The CDR3 nucleotides read TGTGCCAGCAGTCCTAGTAGTAGCAATCAGCCCCAGCATTTT. This gives the protein CASSPSSSNQPQHF.

This clonotype appeared many times. This chain joins TRBV11-2 and TRBJ2-7; 7 bases match TRBD1. The germline V gene encodes CDR1 SGHAT and CDR2 FQNNGV. The CDR3 has 15 amino acids. J gave up 4 bases and V 0 bases, and 6 bases lay outside the gene matches. CDR3 coding DNA: TGTGCCAGCAGCTTAGATTCGGCAGGGGGTTACGAGCAGTACGTC. Its translation: CASSLDSAGGYEQYV.

This clonotype was observed many times. This sequence joins TRBV5-1 and TRBJ2-7, with 9 bases identical to TRBD2. Germline V lookup: CDR1 SGHRS, CDR2 YFSETQ. The CDR3 runs to 16 residues. Unmatched junction bases numbered 8, after V lost 4 bases and J lost 0 bases. CDR3 nucleotides: TGCGCCAGCAGCCCCTCCTCGACTAGCGGCTCCTACGAGCAGTACTTC. It specifies CASSPSSTSGSYEQYF. The variable domain in full, completed from reference TRBV5-1 and TRBJ2-7, reads KAGVTQTPRYLIKTRGQQVTLSCSPISGHRSVSWYQQTPGQGLQFLFEYFSETQRNKGNFPGRFSGRQFSNSRSEMNVSTLELGDSALYLCASSPSSTSGSYEQYFGPGTRLTVT.

This clonotype was found a few times. CDR3 residues: CSVEAGDREAFF. The CDR3 nucleotides are TGCAGCGTTGAAGCGGGGGACAGAGAAGCTTTCTTT. The rearrangement uses TRBV29-1 and TRBJ1-1, with 7 bases matching TRBD1. Germline assignment: CDR1 SQVTM and CDR2 ANQGSEA. The V gene end was trimmed by 1 base and the J gene end by 8 bases; junction bases not matched to a gene: 4. The CDR3 runs 12 residues.